This T cell receptor beta chain came from a study of siplizumab effects on memory and regulatory T cells. The CDR3 is 16 amino acids. From germline, CDR1 is SEHNR and CDR2 FQNEAQ (reference sequence). V was trimmed by 0 bases and J by 0 bases, leaving 8 bases between them. About this clone: Its matching antigen is unknown.

Study-level results: Alloreactive sequences that could be traced to unstimulated CD4+ memory cells showed a significant reduction under siplizumab. Unstimulated subset assignment was obtained for only a minor fraction of alloreactive clones. No naive or memory phenotype could be assigned to roughly 75-95% of proliferating clones.

The protocol was immunoSEQ multiplex PCR, while the TCRdb copy is restricted to in-frame clones and leaves out a portion. The sample carries over 80,000 clones, 87% recorded once. The sample consisted of Tregs sorted from blood. The TCR originated in a human donor in good health. The chain is built from TRBV7-9 and TRBJ2-2; the D call may be TRBD1 or TRBD2 (6 bases each). CDR3 amino acids: CASSLAGGANTGELFF. DNA for the CDR3: TGTGCCAGCAGCTTAGCGGGGGGCGCGAACACCGGGGAGCTGTTTTTT.